This T cell receptor (beta chain) was obtained from a study of response to subunit inactivated influenza vaccine. The germline gives CDR1 SGHTA, CDR2 FQGTGA. J was trimmed by 2 bases and V by 2 bases; bases with no gene match: 9. This CDR3 comprises 17 residues. This clonotype was observed a few times. The antigen remains unidentified. Whole-study results and caveats: There was a suggestion from the authors that each seasonal influenza vaccination recruits few new T cells.

Using its own MiXCR run on the RT-PCR reads, TCRdb lists one record per CDR3 protein. The sample lists 650,000 to 800,000 distinct CDR3 sequences, around 20% occurring once. V and J are TRBV7-3 and TRBJ2-3; 8 positions match TRBD2. Sequenced material: PBMCs from blood, taken around 5 days after vaccination. This receptor was obtained from a man aged 50-60 years who received an inactivated influenza vaccine. The CDR3 loop reads CASSLGSGLADTDTQYF. In nucleotides, the CDR3 is TGTGCCAGCAGCTTAGGTTCCGGACTAGCAGACACAGATACGCAGTATTTT.